Below are 9 T cell receptor beta chains sequenced from a single sample in a study of T-cell memory formation after mild COVID-19. TCRdb reprocessed the 5' RACE reads via MiXCR and lists one record per CDR3 protein. Of about 260,000 distinct CDR3 sequences listed, approximately 8.4% are singletons. The material sequenced was PBMCs or a T cell subset sorted from them (not recorded which). These receptors were taken from a young man who had mild COVID-19 (a few samples of this study predate the infection). Cell type and time point are not known.

This sequence joins TRBV19 and TRBJ2-5; D may be TRBD1 (6 bases). CDR1 is LNHDA, CDR2 SQIVND, per germline (reference sequence). The V end was cut by 2 bases, the J end by 5 bases, with 12 bases between. CDR3 length: 14 amino acids. The CDR3 loop reads CASSIRWGRETQYF. CDR3 DNA: TGTGCCAGTAGTATAAGGTGGGGGCGCGAGACCCAGTACTTC.

This clonotype has just a few counts. This chain connects TRBV3-1 to TRBJ1-3; D is unresolved. Germline CDR1 LGHDT, CDR2 YNNKEL (reference sequence). The CDR3 extends over 15 amino acids. The V gene lost 4 bases and the J gene lost 0 bases, with 10 bases spanning the gap. CDR3: CASSPFENSGNTIYF. The CDR3 DNA reads TGTGCCAGCAGCCCCTTTGAGAACTCTGGAAACACCATATATTTT.

The chain combines TRBV7-9 with TRBJ2-2, with D perhaps assigned TRBD1 or TRBD2 (5 bases each). Between the trimmed V and J ends, which lost 1 base and 5 bases, there was a span of 11 bases. The CDR3 length is 15 residues. Germline assignment: CDR1 SEHNR and CDR2 FQNEAQ (reference sequence). The CDR3 DNA sequence: TGTGCCAGCAGCTTAGAAGCAGGGAGAACCGGGGAGCTGTTTTTT. Protein product: CASSLEAGRTGELFF.

This clonotype came up many times. The rearrangement joins TRBV5-1 to TRBJ1-1; D ambiguous. V was pared by 4 bases and J by 3 bases, with 19 bases between. There are 16 residues in the CDR3. Germline loops: CDR1 SGHRS, CDR2 YFSETQ. CDR3 protein: CASSGVSFPTYTEAFF. The CDR3 DNA reads TGCGCCAGCAGCGGGGTTTCGTTTCCCACCTACACTGAAGCTTTCTTT.

There are a few counts of this clonotype. In DNA form, the CDR3 reads TGTGCCAGCAGCGACCCGCAGGGGCAGGGGACTGTCGAGCAGTACGTC. As protein: CASSDPQGQGTVEQYV. The chain links TRBV6-2 or TRBV6-3 to TRBJ2-7, with D tentatively TRBD1 or TRBD2 (6 bases each). CDR3 length: 16 residues. Germline CDR1 and CDR2: MNHEY and SVGEGT. Trimming pared 6 bases from V and 6 bases from J, leaving 24 bases between.

This clonotype has more than one count but fewer than ten. The V and J genes are TRBV7-9 and TRBJ1-1, with a possible D match to TRBD1 (5 bases). Germline CDR1 is SEHNR and CDR2 is FQNEAQ (reference sequence). This CDR3 is 14 amino acids long. V dropped 4 bases and J dropped 1 base, with 10 bases sitting between them. The CDR3 spells CASSSGTENTEAFF. The CDR3 nucleotides read TGTGCCAGCAGCTCCGGGACCGAGAACACTGAAGCTTTCTTT. Combining the CDR3 with reference TRBV7-9 and TRBJ1-1 gives the whole variable domain DTGVSQNPRHKITKRGQNVTFRCDPISEHNRLYWYRQTLGQGPEFLTYFQNEAQLEKSRLLSDRFSAERPKGSFSTLEIQRTEQGDSAMYLCASSSGTENTEAFFGQGTRLTVV.

The CDR3 here is CAISEGGTAHLNTEAFF. The CDR3 DNA sequence: TGTGCCATCAGTGAGGGGGGGACAGCTCACCTGAACACTGAAGCTTTCTTT. The J gene is TRBJ1-1, the V gene TRBV10-3; TRBD1 matches 7 bases. The CDR3 loop spans 17 amino acids. V shed 2 bases and J 0 bases; nucleotides not matched to a gene: 9. Germline lookup yields CDR1 ENHRY and CDR2 SYGVKD.

Only a few counts were recorded for this clonotype. The V call is TRBV12-3 or TRBV12-4, the J call TRBJ1-2; D is possibly TRBD1 (5 bases). The CDR3 runs 15 residues. V was clipped by 5 bases and J by 0 bases, with 13 bases between them. The CDR3 DNA reads as TGTGCCAGCAGTCCCATCGACAGCCCTAACTATGGCTACACCTTC. Its protein is CASSPIDSPNYGYTF.

The chain employs TRBV4-2 and TRBJ2-1; D is uncertain. This CDR3 contains 16 residues. CDR1 LGHNA and CDR2 YNFKEQ come from the germline V gene. The V and J ends lost 0 bases and 5 bases respectively, with 14 bases between them. CDR3 sequence reads: CASSQDGTHVNNEQFF. Here the CDR3 DNA reads TGTGCCAGCAGCCAAGATGGCACCCATGTAAACAATGAGCAGTTCTTC.